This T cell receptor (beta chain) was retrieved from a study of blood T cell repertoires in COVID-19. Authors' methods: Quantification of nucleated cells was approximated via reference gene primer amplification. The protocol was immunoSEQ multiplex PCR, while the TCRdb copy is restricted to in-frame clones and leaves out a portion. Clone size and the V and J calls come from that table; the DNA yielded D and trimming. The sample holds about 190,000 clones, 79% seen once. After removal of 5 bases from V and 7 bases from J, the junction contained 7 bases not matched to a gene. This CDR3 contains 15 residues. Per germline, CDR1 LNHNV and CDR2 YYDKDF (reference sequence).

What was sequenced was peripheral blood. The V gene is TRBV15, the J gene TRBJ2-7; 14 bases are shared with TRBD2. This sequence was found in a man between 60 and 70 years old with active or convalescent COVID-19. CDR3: CATSLTGTSGSEQYF. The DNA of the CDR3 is TGTGCCACCAGCTTAACCGGGACTAGCGGGAGTGAGCAGTACTTC.